Each of the 3 T cell receptor beta chains below was sequenced from the same sample in a study of shared clonotypes between healthy human individuals. Some clones are missing from TCRdb's copy, which holds only in-frame ones; the method was immunoSEQ multiplex PCR. The sample carries about 680,000 clones, roughly 94% recorded once. Only CD45RO-negative cells positively selected for CCR7 counted as naive CD8 cells, so terminally differentiated effector memory CD45RA+ cells were excluded. The specimen sequenced was naive CD8+ T cells sorted from blood. All receptors come from a man aged 25-45 years in good health.

This sequence joins TRBV11-2 and TRBJ1-2; 7 nucleotides line up with TRBD1. Per germline, CDR1 SGHAT and CDR2 FQNNGV. The V gene end was trimmed by 1 base and the J gene end by 5 bases; junction bases not matched to a gene: 7. The CDR3 extends over 15 amino acids. CDR3 sequence reads: CASSLAPGTAYGYTF. The CDR3 DNA is TGTGCCAGCAGCTTAGCCCCCGGGACAGCATATGGCTACACCTTC.

The chain has TRBV7-2 and TRBJ2-7; TRBD1 is a possible D gene (5 bases). In germline, CDR1 is SGHTA, CDR2 FQGNSA. The CDR3 extends over 18 amino acids. V was clipped by 1 base and J by 1 base, with 20 bases between them. CDR3 in DNA: TGTGCCAGCAGCTTAGGTTGGGGCGAGGAAAGGCAGTCCTACGAGCAGTACTTC. It encodes CASSLGWGEERQSYEQYF.

This clone was found once. The V gene is TRBV7-6, the J gene TRBJ1-5; D is unclear. V dropped 1 base and J dropped 6 bases, with 7 bases sitting between them. The CDR3 has 13 amino acids. CDR1 SGHVS and CDR2 FNYEAQ come from the germline V gene. This CDR3 reads CASSLGEAQPQHF. The DNA of the CDR3 is TGTGCCAGCAGCTTAGGGGAGGCTCAGCCCCAGCATTTT.